Shown below are 3 T cell receptor beta chains from a single sample sequenced in a study of TIL therapy for anti-PD-1-resistant metastatic lung cancer. Documented time point: pre-treatment sample, taken before nivolumab and TIL therapy. Tumor tissue came from excised metastases, mostly pleural nodules or supraclavicular lymph nodes. The immunoSEQ assay was v3. Profiled with immunoSEQ multiplex PCR; TCRdb holds only in-frame clones, not every one. The data hold around 6,000 clones, with 55% to 70% observed a single time. The starting material was tumor tissue, obtained at baseline. The receptors derive from a person aged 25 to 85 with non-small cell lung cancer.

V usage is TRBV7-9 and J usage is TRBJ2-3; D is undetermined. This CDR3 is built from 14 residues. The germline CDR1 and CDR2 sequences are SEHNR and FQNEAQ (reference sequence). The V gene lost 1 base and the J gene lost 0 bases, with 5 bases spanning the gap. Here the CDR3 DNA reads TGTGCCAGCAGCTTAGACCTAAGCACAGATACGCAGTATTTT. Translated: CASSLDLSTDTQYF.

V gene TRBV4-1 combines with J gene TRBJ2-3; tentatively, D is TRBD1 or TRBD2 (6 bases each). V lost 0 bases and J 7 bases, leaving 17 bases between the germline ends. Germline values: CDR1 MGHRA, CDR2 YSYEKL. The CDR3 has 16 amino acids. In nucleotides, the CDR3 is TGCGCCAGCAGCCAAGAAGGAGGGGGACATACCAATACGCAGTATTTT. Residues: CASSQEGGGHTNTQYF.

This rearrangement joins TRBV29-1 to TRBJ2-2; 9 nucleotides match TRBD1. The V gene end was trimmed by 7 bases and the J gene end by 0 bases; junction bases not matched to a gene: 3. The CDR3 runs to 14 residues. The V gene's germline CDR1 is SQVTM and CDR2 ANQGSEA. The CDR3 DNA reads as TGCAGCGCAAGACAGGGGGCGAACACCGGGGAGCTGTTTTTT. As protein: CSARQGANTGELFF.